This TCR beta chain was found in a study of T cell responses to AZD1222 COVID-19 vaccine. About the research overall: Second-dose timings of about 4 or about 12 weeks were pooled. Whole-study findings and limits: Vaccination with two AZD1222 doses was followed by a rise in Spike-specific TCR breadth and depth. Among AZD1222 vaccinees, only five or six were seropositive at baseline. In the spike-specific TCR repertoire, nearly half reportedly target unmutated variant regions.

This table comes from immunoSEQ multiplex PCR, and its TCRdb copy is limited to in-frame clones, with some not included. The repertoire holds about 120,000 clones, with around 85% as singletons. This clone appeared a single time. Its antigen is not identified. The germline V gene encodes CDR1 LNHDA and CDR2 SQIVND (reference sequence). The CDR3 sequence is 14 residues long. Trimming cost V 6 bases and J 5 bases; bases outside gene matches: 9. The clonotype was recovered from an adult in good health. Here the sequenced sample was peripheral blood, taken on day 0 of AZD1222 vaccination. The rearrangement joins TRBV19 to TRBJ1-2, with 7 bases that match TRBD1. CDR3 loop: CASSPEGQSYGYTF. The CDR3 nucleotides are TGTGCCAGTAGCCCCGAGGGACAGTCATATGGCTACACCTTC.